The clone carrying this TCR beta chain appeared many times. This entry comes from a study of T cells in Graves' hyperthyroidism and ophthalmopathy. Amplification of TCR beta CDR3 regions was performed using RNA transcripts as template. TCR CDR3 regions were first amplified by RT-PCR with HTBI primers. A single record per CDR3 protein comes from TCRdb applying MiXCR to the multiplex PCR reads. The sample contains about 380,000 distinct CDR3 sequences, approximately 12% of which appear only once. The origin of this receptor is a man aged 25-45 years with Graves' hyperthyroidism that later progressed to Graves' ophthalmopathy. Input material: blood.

CDR3 amino acids: CASSRRLPSGNTIYF. CDR3 DNA: TGTGCCAGCAGCCGCAGGTTACCCTCTGGAAACACCATATATTTT. The V and J genes are TRBV6-1 and TRBJ1-3, with D uncertain. The CDR3 totals 15 residues. CDR1 and CDR2 from the germline V gene are MNHNS and SASEGT. The germline V and J ends were trimmed by 6 bases and 0 bases, with 12 bases remaining between them.